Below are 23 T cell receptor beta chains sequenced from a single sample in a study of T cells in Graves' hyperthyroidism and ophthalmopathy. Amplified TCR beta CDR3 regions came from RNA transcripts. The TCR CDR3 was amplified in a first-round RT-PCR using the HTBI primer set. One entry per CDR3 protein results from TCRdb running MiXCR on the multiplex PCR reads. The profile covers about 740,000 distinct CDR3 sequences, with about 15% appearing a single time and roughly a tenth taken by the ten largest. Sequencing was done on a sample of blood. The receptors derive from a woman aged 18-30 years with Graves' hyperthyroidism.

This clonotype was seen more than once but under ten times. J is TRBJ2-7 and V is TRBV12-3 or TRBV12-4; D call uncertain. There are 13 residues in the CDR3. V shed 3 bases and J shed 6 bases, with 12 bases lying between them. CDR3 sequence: CASSLIHSAEQYF. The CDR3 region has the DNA TGTGCCAGCAGTTTGATACATTCTGCCGAGCAGTACTTC.

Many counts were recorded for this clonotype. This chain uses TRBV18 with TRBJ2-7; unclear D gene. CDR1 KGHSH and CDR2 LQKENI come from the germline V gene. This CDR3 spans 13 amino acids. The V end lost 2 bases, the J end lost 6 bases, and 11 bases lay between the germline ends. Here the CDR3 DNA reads TGTGCCAGCTCACCAGGCCCCGGGCGCGAGCAGTACTTC. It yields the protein CASSPGPGREQYF.

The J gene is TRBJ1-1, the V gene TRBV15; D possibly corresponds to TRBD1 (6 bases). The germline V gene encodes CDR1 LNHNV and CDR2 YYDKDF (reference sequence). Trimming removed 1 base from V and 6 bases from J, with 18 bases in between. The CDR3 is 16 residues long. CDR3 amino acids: CATSRGGLAGASEAFF. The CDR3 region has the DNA TGTGCCACCAGCAGAGGGGGGCTGGCAGGAGCTTCTGAAGCTTTCTTT.

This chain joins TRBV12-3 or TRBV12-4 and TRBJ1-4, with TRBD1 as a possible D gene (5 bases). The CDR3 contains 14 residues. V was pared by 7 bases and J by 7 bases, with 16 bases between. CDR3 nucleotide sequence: TGTGCCAGCATCATCTCGGGGGGGAGTGAAAAACTGTTTTTT. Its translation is CASIISGGSEKLFF.

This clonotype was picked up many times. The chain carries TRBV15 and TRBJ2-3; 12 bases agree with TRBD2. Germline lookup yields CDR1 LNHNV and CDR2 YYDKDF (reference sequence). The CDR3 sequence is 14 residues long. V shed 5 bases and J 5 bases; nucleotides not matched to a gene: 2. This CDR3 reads CATSLAGGEDTQYF. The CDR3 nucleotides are TGTGCCACCAGCCTAGCGGGAGGGGAAGATACGCAGTATTTT.

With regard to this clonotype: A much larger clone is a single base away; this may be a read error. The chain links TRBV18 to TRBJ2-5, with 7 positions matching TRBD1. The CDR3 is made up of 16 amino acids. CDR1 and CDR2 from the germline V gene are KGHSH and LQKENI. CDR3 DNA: TGTGCCAGCTCACCACCGGACAGGACAATCGGGGAGACCCGGTACTTC. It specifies CASSPPDRTIGETRYF.

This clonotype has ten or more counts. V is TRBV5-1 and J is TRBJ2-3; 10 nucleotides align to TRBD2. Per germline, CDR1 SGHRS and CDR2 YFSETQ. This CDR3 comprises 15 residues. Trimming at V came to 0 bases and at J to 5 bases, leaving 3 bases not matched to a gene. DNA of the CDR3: TGCGCCAGCAGCTTGGTTCCTAGCGGGAGAGATACGCAGTATTTT. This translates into CASSLVPSGRDTQYF. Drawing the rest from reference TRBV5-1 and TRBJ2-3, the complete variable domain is KAGVTQTPRYLIKTRGQQVTLSCSPISGHRSVSWYQQTPGQGLQFLFEYFSETQRNKGNFPGRFSGRQFSNSRSEMNVSTLELGDSALYLCASSLVPSGRDTQYFGPGTRLTVL.

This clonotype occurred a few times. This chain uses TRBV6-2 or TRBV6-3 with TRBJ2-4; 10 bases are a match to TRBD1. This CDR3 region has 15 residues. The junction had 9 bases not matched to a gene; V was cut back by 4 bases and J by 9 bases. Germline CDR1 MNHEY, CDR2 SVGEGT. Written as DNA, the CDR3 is TGTGCCAGCAGTTGGTTTCGGGACAGGGGATCCATTCAGTACTTC. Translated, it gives CASSWFRDRGSIQYF.

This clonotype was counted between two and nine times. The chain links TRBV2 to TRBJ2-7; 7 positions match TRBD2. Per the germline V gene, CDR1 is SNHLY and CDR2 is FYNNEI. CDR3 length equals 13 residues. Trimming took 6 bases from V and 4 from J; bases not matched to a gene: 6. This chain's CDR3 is CASRGLIAYEQYF. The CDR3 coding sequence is TGTGCCAGCAGGGGACTAATCGCTTACGAGCAGTACTTC.

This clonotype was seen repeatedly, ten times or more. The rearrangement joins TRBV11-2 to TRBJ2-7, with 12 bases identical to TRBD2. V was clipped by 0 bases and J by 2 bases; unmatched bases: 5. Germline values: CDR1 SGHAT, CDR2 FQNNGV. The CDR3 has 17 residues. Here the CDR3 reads CASSLDETSGGAYEQYF. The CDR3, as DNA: TGTGCCAGCAGCTTAGACGAGACTAGCGGGGGAGCCTACGAGCAGTACTTC.

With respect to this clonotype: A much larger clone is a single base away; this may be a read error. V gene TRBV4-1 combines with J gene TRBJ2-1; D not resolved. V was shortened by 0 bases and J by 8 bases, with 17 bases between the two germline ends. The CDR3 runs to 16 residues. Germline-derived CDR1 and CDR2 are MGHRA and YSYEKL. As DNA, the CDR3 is TGCGCCAGCAGCCAAGATCGAAGCCAGATAGCCTATGAGCAGTTCTTC. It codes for CASSQDRSQIAYEQFF.

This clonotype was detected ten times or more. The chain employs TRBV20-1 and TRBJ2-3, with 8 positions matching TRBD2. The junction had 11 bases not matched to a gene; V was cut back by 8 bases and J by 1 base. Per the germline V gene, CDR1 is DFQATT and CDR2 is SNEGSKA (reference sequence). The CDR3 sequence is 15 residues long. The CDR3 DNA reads TGCAGTCCCCGCGTTAGGCGGGAGGGCACAGATACGCAGTATTTT. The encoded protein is CSPRVRREGTDTQYF.

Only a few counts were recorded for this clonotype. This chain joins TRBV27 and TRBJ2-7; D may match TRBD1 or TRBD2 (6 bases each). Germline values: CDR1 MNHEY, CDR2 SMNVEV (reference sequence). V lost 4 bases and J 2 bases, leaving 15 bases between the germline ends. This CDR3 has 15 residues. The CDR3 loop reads CASSSLGGQPYEQYF. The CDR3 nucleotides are TGTGCCAGCAGTTCTTTGGGAGGACAGCCCTACGAGCAGTACTTC.

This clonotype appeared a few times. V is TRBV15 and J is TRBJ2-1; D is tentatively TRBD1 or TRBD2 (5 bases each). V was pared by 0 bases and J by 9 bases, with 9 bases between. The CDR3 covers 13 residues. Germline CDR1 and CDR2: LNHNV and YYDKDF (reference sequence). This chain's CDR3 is CATSRDRAGEQFF. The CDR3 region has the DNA TGTGCCACCAGCAGAGACAGGGCGGGTGAGCAGTTCTTC.

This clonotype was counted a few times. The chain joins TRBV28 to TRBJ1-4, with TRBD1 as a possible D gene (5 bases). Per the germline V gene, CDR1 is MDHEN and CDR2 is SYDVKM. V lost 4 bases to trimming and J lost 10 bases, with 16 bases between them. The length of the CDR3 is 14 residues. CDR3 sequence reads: CASSWDRTNRKLFF. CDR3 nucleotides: TGTGCCAGCAGTTGGGACCGGACGAATAGAAAACTGTTTTTT.

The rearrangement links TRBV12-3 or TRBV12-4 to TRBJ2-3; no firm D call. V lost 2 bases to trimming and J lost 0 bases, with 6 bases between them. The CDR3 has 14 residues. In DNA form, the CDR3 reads TGTGCCAGCAGTTTAATACAGAGCACAGATACGCAGTATTTT. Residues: CASSLIQSTDTQYF.

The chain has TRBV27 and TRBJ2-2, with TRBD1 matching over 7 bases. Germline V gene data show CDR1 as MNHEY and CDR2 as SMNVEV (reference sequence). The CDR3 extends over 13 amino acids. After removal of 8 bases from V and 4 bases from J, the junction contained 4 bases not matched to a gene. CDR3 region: CASWAGGTGELFF. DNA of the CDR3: TGTGCCAGCTGGGCAGGGGGCACCGGGGAGCTGTTTTTT.

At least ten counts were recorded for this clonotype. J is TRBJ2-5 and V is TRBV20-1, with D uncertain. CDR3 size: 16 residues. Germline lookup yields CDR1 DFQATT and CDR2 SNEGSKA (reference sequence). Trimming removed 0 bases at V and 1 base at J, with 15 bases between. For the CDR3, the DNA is TGCAGTGCTAGAGATGCGACCCAGAGAGGCCAAGAGACCCAGTACTTC. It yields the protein CSARDATQRGQETQYF.

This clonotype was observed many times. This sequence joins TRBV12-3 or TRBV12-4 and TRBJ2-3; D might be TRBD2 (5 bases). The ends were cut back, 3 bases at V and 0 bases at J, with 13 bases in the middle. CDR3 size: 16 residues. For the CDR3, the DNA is TGTGCCAGCAGTTTTATTCCAGCGGAAAGCACAGATACGCAGTATTTT. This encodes CASSFIPAESTDTQYF.

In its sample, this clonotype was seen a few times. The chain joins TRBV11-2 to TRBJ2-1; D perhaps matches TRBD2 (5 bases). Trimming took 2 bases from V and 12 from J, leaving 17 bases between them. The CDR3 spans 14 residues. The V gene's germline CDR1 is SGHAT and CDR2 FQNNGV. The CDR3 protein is CASSLWESSSLQFF. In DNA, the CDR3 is TGTGCCAGCAGCTTATGGGAGTCTAGCTCCTTGCAGTTCTTC.

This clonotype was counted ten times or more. DNA for the CDR3: TGTGCCAGCTCACCGACCGCCCACAGGGGGTCTGGAAACACCATATATTTT. Encoded protein: CASSPTAHRGSGNTIYF. The chain combines TRBV18 with TRBJ1-3; 8 bases are a match to TRBD1. Per germline, CDR1 KGHSH and CDR2 LQKENI. V lost 3 bases and J lost 1; bases outside the gene matches: 8. There are 17 residues in the CDR3.

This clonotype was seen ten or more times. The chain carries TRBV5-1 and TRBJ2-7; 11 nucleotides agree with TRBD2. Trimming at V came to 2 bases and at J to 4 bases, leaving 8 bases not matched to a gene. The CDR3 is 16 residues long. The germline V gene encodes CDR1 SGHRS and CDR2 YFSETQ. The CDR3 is CASSLDAGTSGYEQYF. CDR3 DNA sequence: TGCGCCAGCAGCTTAGACGCCGGGACTAGCGGATACGAGCAGTACTTC.

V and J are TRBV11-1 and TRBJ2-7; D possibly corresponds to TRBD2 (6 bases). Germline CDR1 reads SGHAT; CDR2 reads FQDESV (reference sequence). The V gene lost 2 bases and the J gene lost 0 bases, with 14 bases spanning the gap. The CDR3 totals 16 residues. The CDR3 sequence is CASSLLTGVSSYEQYF. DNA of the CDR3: TGTGCCAGCAGCTTACTCACGGGGGTCAGCTCCTACGAGCAGTACTTC.